The 11 T cell receptor beta chains listed next were all sequenced from one sample in a study of blood T cell repertoires in COVID-19. Method: immunoSEQ multiplex PCR; TCRdb's copy keeps in-frame clones and lacks some. The sample holds roughly 86,000 clones, about nine tenths seen once. The sample consisted of peripheral blood. These receptors were collected from a woman in her fifties or sixties in a cohort sampled during active COVID-19.

V and J are TRBV6-1 and TRBJ1-4; no clear D. This CDR3 has 16 residues. V lost 2 bases, J lost 7 bases, and 17 bases lay in between. Germline V lookup: CDR1 MNHNS, CDR2 SASEGT. The CDR3 DNA reads TGTGCCAGCAGTGAAAGAGAGGGAAGAGGAGGTGAAAAACTGTTTTTT. Protein product: CASSEREGRGGEKLFF.

The V call is TRBV7-6, the J call TRBJ2-7, with TRBD1 identical over 10 bases. Losses at the gene ends were 4 bases for V and 6 bases for J; bases not matched to a gene: 3. Per the germline V gene, CDR1 is SGHVS and CDR2 is FNYEAQ. CDR3 size: 13 residues. CDR3 in DNA: TGTGCCAGCAGCTCCCGGGACAGGGGCGAGCAGTACTTC. It specifies CASSSRDRGEQYF.

J is TRBJ2-1 and V is TRBV11-2; 7 bases align to TRBD1. The CDR3 sequence is 15 residues long. Germline CDR1 and CDR2: SGHAT and FQNNGV. The V gene end was trimmed by 1 base and the J gene end by 1 base; junction bases not matched to a gene: 1. The CDR3 loop is CASSLGRGSYNEQFF. The CDR3 nucleotides read TGTGCCAGCAGCTTAGGCAGGGGGTCCTACAATGAGCAGTTCTTC.

This clone has only a few counts. The chain employs TRBV12-3 or TRBV12-4 and TRBJ1-5; D not resolved. CDR3 size: 12 residues. V was pared by 6 bases and J by 7 bases, with 10 bases between. The CDR3 reads CASSYPGQPQHF. The CDR3 nucleotides are TGTGCCAGCAGCTACCCCGGGCAGCCCCAGCATTTT.

This rearrangement joins TRBV18 to TRBJ2-1; 12 bases agree with TRBD2. Losses at the gene ends were 6 bases for V and 10 bases for J; bases not matched to a gene: 7. The CDR3 has 14 residues. In germline, CDR1 is KGHSH, CDR2 LQKENI. CDR3 sequence reads: CASSQGLAGSEQFF. For the CDR3, the DNA is TGTGCCAGCTCGCAAGGACTAGCGGGAAGCGAGCAGTTCTTC.

This clone showed up just a few times. CDR3 region: CASSPEGSYNEQFF. DNA of the CDR3: TGCGCCAGCAGCCCGGAGGGCTCCTACAATGAGCAGTTCTTC. The chain links TRBV5-1 to TRBJ2-1; D may be TRBD2 (6 bases). The CDR3 sequence is 14 residues long. Between the trimmed V and J ends, which lost 4 bases and 0 bases, there was a span of 8 bases. The germline V gene encodes CDR1 SGHRS and CDR2 YFSETQ. Full variable domain (missing parts from reference TRBV5-1 and TRBJ2-1): KAGVTQTPRYLIKTRGQQVTLSCSPISGHRSVSWYQQTPGQGLQFLFEYFSETQRNKGNFPGRFSGRQFSNSRSEMNVSTLELGDSALYLCASSPEGSYNEQFFGPGTRLTVL.

The rearrangement links TRBV4-1 to TRBJ2-1, with TRBD1 matching over 8 bases. V was clipped by 4 bases and J by 2 bases; unmatched bases: 4. Germline CDR1 and CDR2: MGHRA and YSYEKL. CDR3 length: 15 residues. The CDR3 loop is CASSRGQGPYNEQFF. The CDR3 DNA reads TGCGCCAGCAGCCGAGGACAGGGTCCCTACAATGAGCAGTTCTTC.

The chain combines TRBV18 with TRBJ1-2; 8 positions agree with TRBD1. With V trimmed by 0 bases and J by 5 bases, 5 bases remained unmatched. Germline V gives CDR1 KGHSH, CDR2 LQKENI. The CDR3 runs to 15 residues. The CDR3 loop is CASSPPTTGAYGYTF. DNA of the CDR3: TGTGCCAGCTCACCACCCACGACAGGGGCTTATGGCTACACCTTC.

This clone was counted between two and nine times. The rearrangement links TRBV6-5 to TRBJ1-4; D ambiguous. Trimming shortened V by 2 bases and J by 0 bases, and 7 bases separated the two germline ends. Germline lookup yields CDR1 MNHEY and CDR2 SVGAGI. The CDR3 covers 15 residues. The CDR3 coding sequence is TGTGCCAGCAGTTACAATACTGCAACTAATGAAAAACTGTTTTTT. Residues: CASSYNTATNEKLFF.

The rearrangement uses TRBV7-9 and TRBJ1-3; the D gene is possibly TRBD1 (6 bases). CDR3 length: 13 amino acids. Deletions cut 5 bases from V and 4 bases from J, with 9 bases between. Germline V gives CDR1 SEHNR, CDR2 FQNEAQ (reference sequence). CDR3 amino acids: CASSKGQGNTIYF. The CDR3 region has the DNA TGTGCCAGCAGCAAAGGACAGGGAAACACCATATATTTT.

In its sample, this clone was seen a few times. The chain employs TRBV28 and TRBJ2-5, with TRBD1 matching 7 bases. This CDR3 has 15 amino acids. Per the germline V gene, CDR1 is MDHEN and CDR2 is SYDVKM. Losses at the gene ends were 6 bases for V and 4 bases for J; bases not matched to a gene: 11. CDR3 sequence (DNA): TGTGCCAGCAGCCTCGCCCAGGGGGATTTAGAGACCCAGTACTTC. Its protein product is CASSLAQGDLETQYF. Based on the CDR3 plus reference TRBV28 and TRBJ2-5, the full variable domain is DVKVTQSSRYLVKRTGEKVFLECVQDMDHENMFWYRQDPGLGLRLIYFSYDVKMKEKGDIPEGYSVSREKKERFSLILESASTNQTSMYLCASSLAQGDLETQYFGPGTRLLVL.